The subject of this entry is one TCR beta chain. The data stem from a study of blood T cell repertoires in COVID-19. Method: immunoSEQ multiplex PCR; TCRdb's copy keeps in-frame clones and lacks some. The repertoire holds roughly 300,000 clones, with 85% to 90% as singletons. Germline CDR1 and CDR2: SEHNR and FQNEAQ (reference sequence). This CDR3 is 14 amino acids long. V was trimmed by 5 bases and J by 8 bases, leaving 15 bases between them. The J gene is TRBJ1-4, the V gene TRBV7-9; tentative D call: TRBD1 (5 bases). The sequence derives from a woman in her twenties or thirties with COVID-19, enrolled during active disease. Sequencing was done on a sample of peripheral blood. In DNA form, the CDR3 reads TGTGCCAGCAGCAGCGGGGCGGAAGAGGAAAAACTGTTTTTT. This sequence encodes CASSSGAEEEKLFF.